This record looks at one TCR beta chain sequence and its context. Its specificity is not known. The source of the sample is a study of cytomegalovirus exposure and HLA in healthy donors. Study as a whole: A subsequent analysis stated that the 120 or so validation repertoires were run on the same platform as the roughly 620 first-cohort repertoires.

Findings of the study overall: Most TCR sequences showed up rarely, but some public TCRs showed up in many donors. The study designated 150 to 200 TCR beta chains cytomegalovirus-associated. In vitro testing confirmed a few CMV-associated chains as specific for CMV antigens.

Using immunoSEQ multiplex PCR, the repertoire was profiled, and TCRdb retains in-frame clones only, with some absent. The sample carries 280,000 or so clones, approximately 90% recorded once. The ends lost 7 bases at V and 7 bases at J; junction bases unmatched: 5. The CDR3 has 14 residues. Germline V gene sequence: CDR1 MDHEN, CDR2 SYDVKM. This chain links TRBV28 with TRBJ1-6, with 9 bases fitting TRBD1. The sequencing sample was made of PBMCs. The receptor was isolated from a young woman in good health and CMV-seronegative. CDR3 sequence reads: CASTPDRGNSPLHF. The CDR3 DNA follows: TGTGCCAGCACCCCGGACAGGGGAAATTCACCCCTCCACTTT.